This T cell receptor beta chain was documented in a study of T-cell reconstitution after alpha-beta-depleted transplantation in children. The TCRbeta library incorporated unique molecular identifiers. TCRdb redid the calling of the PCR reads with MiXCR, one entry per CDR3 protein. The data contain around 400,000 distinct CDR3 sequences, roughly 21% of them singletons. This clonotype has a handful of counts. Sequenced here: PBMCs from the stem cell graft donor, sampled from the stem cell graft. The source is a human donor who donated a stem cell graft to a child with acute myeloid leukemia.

The CDR3 DNA sequence: TGCGCCAGCAGCCAAGATAGCAGGACTAGCGGATACGAGCAGTACTTC. Protein product: CASSQDSRTSGYEQYF. The chain carries TRBV4-3 and TRBJ2-7; 10 nucleotides agree with TRBD2. The CDR3 spans 16 residues. Germline V gives CDR1 LGHNA, CDR2 YSLEER. V was pared by 0 bases and J by 4 bases, with 6 bases of the junction left unmatched.